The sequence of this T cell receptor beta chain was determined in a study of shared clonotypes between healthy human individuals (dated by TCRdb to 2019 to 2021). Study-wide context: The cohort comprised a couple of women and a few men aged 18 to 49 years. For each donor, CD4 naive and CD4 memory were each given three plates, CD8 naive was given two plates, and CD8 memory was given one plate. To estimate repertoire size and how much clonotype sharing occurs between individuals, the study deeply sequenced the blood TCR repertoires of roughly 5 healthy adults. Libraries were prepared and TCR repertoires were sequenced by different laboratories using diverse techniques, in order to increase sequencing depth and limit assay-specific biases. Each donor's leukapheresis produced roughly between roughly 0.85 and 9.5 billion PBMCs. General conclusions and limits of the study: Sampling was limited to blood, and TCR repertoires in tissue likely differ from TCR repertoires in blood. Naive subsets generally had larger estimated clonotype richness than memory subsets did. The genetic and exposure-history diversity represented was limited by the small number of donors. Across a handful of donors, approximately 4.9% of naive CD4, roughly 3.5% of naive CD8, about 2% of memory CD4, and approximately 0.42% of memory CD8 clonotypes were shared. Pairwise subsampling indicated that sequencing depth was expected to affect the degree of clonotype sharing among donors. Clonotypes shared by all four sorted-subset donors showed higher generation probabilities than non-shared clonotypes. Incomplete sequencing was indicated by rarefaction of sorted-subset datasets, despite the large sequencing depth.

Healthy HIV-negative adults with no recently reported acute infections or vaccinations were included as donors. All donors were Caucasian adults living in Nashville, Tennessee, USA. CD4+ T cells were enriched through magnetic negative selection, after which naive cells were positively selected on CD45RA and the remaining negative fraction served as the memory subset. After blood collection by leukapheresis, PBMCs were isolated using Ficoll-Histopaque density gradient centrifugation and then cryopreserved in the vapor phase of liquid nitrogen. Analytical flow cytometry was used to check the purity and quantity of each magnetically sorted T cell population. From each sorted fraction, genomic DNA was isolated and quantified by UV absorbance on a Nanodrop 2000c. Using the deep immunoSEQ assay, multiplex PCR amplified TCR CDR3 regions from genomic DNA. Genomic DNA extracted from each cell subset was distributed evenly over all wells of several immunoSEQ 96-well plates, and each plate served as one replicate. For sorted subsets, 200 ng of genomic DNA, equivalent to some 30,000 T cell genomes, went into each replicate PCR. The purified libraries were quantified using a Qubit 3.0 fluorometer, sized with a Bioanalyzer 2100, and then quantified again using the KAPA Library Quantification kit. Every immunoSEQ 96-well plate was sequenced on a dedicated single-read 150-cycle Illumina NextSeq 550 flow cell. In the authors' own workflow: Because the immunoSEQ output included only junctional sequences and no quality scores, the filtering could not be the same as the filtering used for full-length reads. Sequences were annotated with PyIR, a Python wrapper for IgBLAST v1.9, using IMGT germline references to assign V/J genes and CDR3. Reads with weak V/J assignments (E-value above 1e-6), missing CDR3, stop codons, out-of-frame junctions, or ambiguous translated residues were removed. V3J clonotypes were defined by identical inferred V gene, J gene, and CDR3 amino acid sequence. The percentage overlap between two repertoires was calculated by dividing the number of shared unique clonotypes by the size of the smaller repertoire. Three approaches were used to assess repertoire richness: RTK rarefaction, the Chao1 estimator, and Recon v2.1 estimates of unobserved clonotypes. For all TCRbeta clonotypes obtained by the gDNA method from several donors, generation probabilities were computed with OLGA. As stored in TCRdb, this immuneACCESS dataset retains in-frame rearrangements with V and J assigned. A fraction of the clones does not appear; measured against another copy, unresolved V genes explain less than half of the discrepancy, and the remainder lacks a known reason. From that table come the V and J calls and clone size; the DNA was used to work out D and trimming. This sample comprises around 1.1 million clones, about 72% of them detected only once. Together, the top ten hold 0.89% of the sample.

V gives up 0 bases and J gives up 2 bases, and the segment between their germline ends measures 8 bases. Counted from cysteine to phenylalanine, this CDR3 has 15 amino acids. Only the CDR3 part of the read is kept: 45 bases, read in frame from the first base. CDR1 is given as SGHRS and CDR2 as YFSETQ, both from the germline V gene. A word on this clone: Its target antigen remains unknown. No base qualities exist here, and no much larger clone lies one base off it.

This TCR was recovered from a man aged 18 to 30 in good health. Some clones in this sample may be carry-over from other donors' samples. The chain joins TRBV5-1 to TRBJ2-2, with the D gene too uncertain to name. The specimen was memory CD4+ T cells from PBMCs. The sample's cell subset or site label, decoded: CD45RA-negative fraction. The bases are TGCGCCAGCAGCTTGGACAGCCTCAACACCGGGGAGCTGTTTTTT. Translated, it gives CASSLDSLNTGELFF.